This entry lists 30 T cell receptor beta chains sequenced from one sample in a study of cytomegalovirus exposure and HLA in healthy donors. 60 Vbeta and 13 Jbeta primers were used in PCR. The protocol was immunoSEQ multiplex PCR, while the TCRdb copy is restricted to in-frame clones and leaves out a portion. The repertoire holds 95,000 to 100,000 clones, with more than 70% as singletons. Sequences were obtained from PBMCs. Source of these receptors: a female donor in good health and CMV-seronegative.

The chain has TRBV27 and TRBJ1-1; perhaps TRBD1 as D (6 bases). Trimming shortened V by 7 bases and J by 1 base, and 13 bases separated the two germline ends. This CDR3 has 14 amino acids. Germline loops: CDR1 MNHEY, CDR2 SMNVEV (reference sequence). CDR3 sequence: CASTSIQGNTEAFF. The CDR3 nucleotides read TGTGCCAGCACCTCGATACAGGGGAACACTGAAGCTTTCTTT.

The chain combines TRBV28 with TRBJ2-5, with TRBD2 as a possible D gene (5 bases). This CDR3 spans 13 amino acids. V was clipped by 3 bases and J by 3 bases, with 8 bases between them. CDR1 and CDR2 (germline): MDHEN, SYDVKM. The CDR3 sequence: CASSFEREETQYF. In DNA form, the CDR3 reads TGTGCCAGCAGTTTTGAGAGGGAAGAGACCCAGTACTTC. Based on the CDR3 plus reference TRBV28 and TRBJ2-5, the full variable domain is DVKVTQSSRYLVKRTGEKVFLECVQDMDHENMFWYRQDPGLGLRLIYFSYDVKMKEKGDIPEGYSVSREKKERFSLILESASTNQTSMYLCASSFEREETQYFGPGTRLLVL.

For this clone: The junction departs from the called germline gene at one end, perhaps through a read error. The J gene is TRBJ2-7, the V gene TRBV28, with D perhaps TRBD2 (5 bases). CDR1 is MDHEN and CDR2 is SYDVKM in the germline V gene. This CDR3 region has 11 residues. The CDR3 region is CASSIPREFEF. The CDR3 DNA follows: TGTGCCAGCAGTATACCCCGGGAATTCGAATTT.

This clone was recorded a few times. This chain joins TRBV7-9 and TRBJ2-1; TRBD2 matches at 11 bases. The trim removed 4 bases at V and 1 base at J, leaving 9 bases unmatched. This CDR3 has 18 residues. The germline V gene encodes CDR1 SEHNR and CDR2 FQNEAQ (reference sequence). The CDR3 loop is CASSWLAGGKRSYNEQFF. The CDR3 DNA is TGTGCCAGCAGCTGGCTAGCGGGGGGCAAGAGATCCTACAATGAGCAGTTCTTC.

This chain joins TRBV7-8 and TRBJ1-1, with 9 bases that match TRBD1. Germline CDR1 reads SGHVS; CDR2 reads FQNEAQ. The CDR3 spans 15 residues. With V trimmed by 8 bases and J by 6 bases, 13 bases remained unmatched. CDR3: CASSRLDRGDAEAFF. CDR3 in DNA: TGTGCCAGCTCCCGACTAGACAGGGGGGACGCTGAAGCTTTCTTT.

The genes are TRBV4-1 and TRBJ1-1; tentative D call: TRBD1 (5 bases). The germline V gene has CDR1 MGHRA and CDR2 YSYEKL. The CDR3 consists of 14 residues. The ends were cut back, 6 bases at V and 1 base at J, with 12 bases in the middle. The CDR3 spells CASRGVLRNTEAFF. The CDR3 DNA sequence: TGCGCCAGCAGAGGGGTACTGAGGAACACTGAAGCTTTCTTT.

The chain carries TRBV10-1 and TRBJ2-5; 10 bases map to TRBD2. Germline V CDR1 and CDR2: WNHNN, SYGVQD (reference sequence). This CDR3 spans 15 amino acids. The V gene end was trimmed by 6 bases and the J gene end by 1 base; junction bases not matched to a gene: 5. The DNA for the CDR3 is TGCGCCAGCAGCTTAGCGGGGGGCCTCCAAGAGACCCAGTACTTC. It translates to CASSLAGGLQETQYF.

This clone was recorded once. The chain links TRBV15 to TRBJ2-5; 14 bases match TRBD2. V lost 8 bases and J lost 1; bases outside the gene matches: 3. CDR3 length: 15 residues. Looked up from germline, CDR1 is LNHNV and CDR2 is YYDKDF (reference sequence). The CDR3 spells CATGTSGGSQETQYF. Here the CDR3 DNA reads TGTGCCACCGGGACTAGCGGGGGTTCCCAAGAGACCCAGTACTTC.

The V and J genes are TRBV5-8 and TRBJ1-5, with 7 nucleotides matching TRBD1. Germline loops: CDR1 SGHTS, CDR2 YDEGEE. V shed 5 bases and J 4 bases; nucleotides not matched to a gene: 9. The CDR3 has 15 residues. CDR3 protein: CASSLRTGQNQPQHF. CDR3 bases: TGTGCCAGCAGTCTTCGGACAGGCCAAAATCAGCCCCAGCATTTT. The variable domain in full, completed from reference TRBV5-8 and TRBJ1-5, reads EAGVTQSPTHLIKTRGQQATLRCSPISGHTSVYWYQQALGLGLQFLLWYDEGEERNRGNFPPRFSGRQFPNYSSELNVNALELEDSALYLCASSLRTGQNQPQHFGDGTRLSIL.

The genes are TRBV10-3 and TRBJ1-2; TRBD1 might be the D (6 bases). The CDR3 consists of 16 residues. Trimming shortened V by 0 bases and J by 4 bases, and 15 bases separated the two germline ends. Per germline, CDR1 ENHRY and CDR2 SYGVKD. CDR3 sequence reads: CAISESETGGSYGYTF. DNA for the CDR3: TGTGCCATCAGTGAGTCGGAGACAGGAGGTTCCTATGGCTACACCTTC.

This clone was observed once. Within the sample, other DNA sequences also encode this same CDR3. The chain uses TRBV7-6 and TRBJ2-7, with TRBD2 identical over 11 bases. CDR3 length equals 16 residues. V shed 3 bases and J 4 bases; nucleotides not matched to a gene: 8. Germline V gene data show CDR1 as SGHVS and CDR2 as FNYEAQ. CDR3 in DNA: TGTGCCAGCAGCTTCTCTCCGGGACTAGCGGCGTACGAGCAGTACTTC. Amino acid sequence: CASSFSPGLAAYEQYF.

This clone occurred a few times. The chain couples TRBV29-1 to TRBJ2-6, with D tentatively TRBD1 (6 bases). Looked up from germline, CDR1 is SQVTM and CDR2 is ANQGSEA. Trimming took 3 bases from V and 2 from J, leaving 11 bases between them. The length of the CDR3 is 15 residues. The CDR3 sequence is CSVEGRGAGANVLTF. The DNA for the CDR3 is TGCAGCGTTGAGGGCAGGGGAGCTGGGGCCAACGTCCTGACTTTC.

The rearrangement uses TRBV6-5 and TRBJ1-2, with a tentative D call TRBD1 (5 bases). V was pared by 4 bases and J by 2 bases, with 17 bases between. Germline V gives CDR1 MNHEY, CDR2 SVGAGI. CDR3 size: 16 residues. Here the CDR3 DNA reads TGTGCCAGCAGTTCGAAGGAGAGAACAGGAAACTATGGCTACACCTTC. Its translation is CASSSKERTGNYGYTF.

The chain couples TRBV10-3 to TRBJ2-7, with a tentative D call TRBD1 (6 bases). With 2 bases removed from V and 6 bases from J, the gap between germline ends came to 14 bases. The CDR3 is 14 amino acids. The germline CDR1 and CDR2 sequences are ENHRY and SYGVKD. In DNA, the CDR3 is TGTGCCATCAGTGAGGTCTCAGGGGTGGCCGAGCAGTACTTC. Its translation is CAISEVSGVAEQYF.

The chain employs TRBV6-5 and TRBJ2-7, with D maybe TRBD2 (5 bases). V shed 5 bases and J shed 2 bases, with 13 bases lying between them. Germline-derived CDR1 and CDR2 are MNHEY and SVGAGI. The CDR3 length is 14 residues. The CDR3, as DNA: TGTGCCAGCAGTCTCGGCCGAGGGCCCTACGAGCAGTACTTC. It encodes CASSLGRGPYEQYF.

This chain connects TRBV27 to TRBJ2-1, with 9 nucleotides matching TRBD1. This CDR3 has 13 amino acids. Trimming at V came to 5 bases and at J to 6 bases, leaving 2 bases not matched to a gene. Germline CDR1 MNHEY, CDR2 SMNVEV (reference sequence). The CDR3 is CASSRTGANEQFF. Here the CDR3 DNA reads TGTGCCAGCAGTCGGACAGGGGCCAATGAGCAGTTCTTC.

The gene calls are TRBV7-2 and TRBJ2-1; the match to TRBD1 covers 8 bases. CDR1 is SGHTA, CDR2 FQGNSA, per germline. This CDR3 has 15 residues. J gave up 5 bases and V 5 bases, and 8 bases lay outside the gene matches. The CDR3 loop reads CASSPLGQVHNEQFF. CDR3 nucleotide sequence: TGTGCCAGCAGCCCCCTGGGACAGGTCCACAATGAGCAGTTCTTC.

A few counts support this clone. The rearrangement links TRBV7-3 to TRBJ1-1; 7 bases agree with TRBD1. Germline CDR1 SGHTA, CDR2 FQGTGA. V gave up 5 bases and J gave up 5 bases; unmatched junction bases: 8. This CDR3 spans 14 amino acids. The CDR3 nucleotides read TGTGCCAGCAGCGCCCAGGGGGGCTGGACTGAAGCTTTCTTT. Amino acid sequence: CASSAQGGWTEAFF.

The chain couples TRBV19 to TRBJ1-1, with TRBD1 as a possible D gene (5 bases). The CDR3 has 15 residues. Trimming removed 2 bases at V and 0 bases at J, with 10 bases between. Germline loops: CDR1 LNHDA, CDR2 SQIVND (reference sequence). The CDR3 bases are TGTGCCAGTAGTATACAGGGTTTAATGAACACTGAAGCTTTCTTT. It specifies CASSIQGLMNTEAFF.

The J gene is TRBJ2-5, the V gene TRBV7-9; 8 nucleotides match TRBD2. TRBJ2-7 explains the end of the DNA better; the J call may be wrong. Germline assignment: CDR1 SEHNR and CDR2 FQNEAQ (reference sequence). The CDR3 totals 13 residues. CDR3 in DNA: TGTGCCAGCAGCTTCGGGGGGGGCGACGAGCAGTACTTC. As protein: CASSFGGGDEQYF.

The rearrangement links TRBV6-5 to TRBJ1-2; D gene uncertain. V was cut by 1 base and J by 0 bases, with 12 bases left in between. From germline, CDR1 is MNHEY and CDR2 SVGAGI. This CDR3 has 16 amino acids. CDR3: CASSYFSREANYGYTF. CDR3 sequence (DNA): TGTGCCAGCAGTTACTTCTCCCGGGAGGCTAACTATGGCTACACCTTC.

The chain's CDR3 is CASSLGRQGAGETQYF. CDR3 coding DNA: TGTGCCAGCAGCTTAGGGCGACAGGGGGCGGGAGAGACCCAGTACTTC. The rearrangement joins TRBV7-3 to TRBJ2-5, with TRBD1 identical over 10 bases. The germline V gene encodes CDR1 SGHTA and CDR2 FQGTGA. The J segment lost 4 bases and the V segment lost 2 bases, leaving 7 bases of the junction unmatched. This CDR3 spans 16 amino acids. The full variable domain, rest sourced from reference TRBV7-3 and TRBJ2-5, is GAGVSQTPSNKVTEKGKYVELRCDPISGHTALYWYRQSLGQGPEFLIYFQGTGAADDSGLPNDRFFAVRPEGSVSTLKIQRTERGDSAVYLCASSLGRQGAGETQYFGPGTRLLVL.

The chain has TRBV29-1 and TRBJ1-2, with TRBD1 identical over 8 bases. The trim removed 0 bases at V and 7 bases at J, leaving 4 bases unmatched. This CDR3 has 13 amino acids. From germline, CDR1 is SQVTM and CDR2 ANQGSEA. This CDR3 reads CSVEDGRGPGYTF. The DNA for the CDR3 is TGCAGCGTTGAAGATGGCAGGGGGCCTGGCTACACCTTC.

The chain combines TRBV7-3 with TRBJ2-1, with D maybe TRBD1 (6 bases). CDR1 and CDR2 (germline): SGHTA, FQGTGA. V was trimmed by 1 base and J by 10 bases, leaving 17 bases between them. The length of the CDR3 is 15 residues. The CDR3, as DNA: TGTGCCAGCAGCTTAAACCGCGGGCCCACAGGGGAGCAGTTCTTC. It codes for CASSLNRGPTGEQFF.

The chain links TRBV7-3 to TRBJ2-5; TRBD2 agrees at 10 bases. CDR3 size: 16 residues. V was pared by 2 bases and J by 3 bases, with 6 bases of the junction left unmatched. Germline V lookup: CDR1 SGHTA, CDR2 FQGTGA. CDR3 in DNA: TGTGCCAGCAGCTTATCAGGAGCGGGGGGGGAAGAGACCCAGTACTTC. Amino acids: CASSLSGAGGEETQYF.

About this clone itself: One end of the junction fails to match germline, which may point to a read error. CDR3 amino acids: CASSYSLSNTGELFF. The CDR3 region has the DNA TGTGCTAGCAGCTATTCCCTGTCGAACACCGGGGAGCTGTTTTTT. The chain uses TRBV7-7 and TRBJ2-2; D not certain. Germline V CDR1 and CDR2: SSHAT, FNYEAQ (reference sequence). This CDR3 region has 15 residues.

J is TRBJ1-6 and V is TRBV27; 7 positions match TRBD1. Trimming at V came to 9 bases and at J to 13 bases, leaving 12 bases not matched to a gene. The CDR3 has 13 amino acids. Germline assignment: CDR1 MNHEY and CDR2 SMNVEV (reference sequence). This CDR3 reads CASSPRTGVPLHF. The CDR3 bases are TGTGCCAGTAGTCCCCGAACAGGGGTGCCCCTCCACTTT.

The gene calls are TRBV19 and TRBJ1-5, with D perhaps matching TRBD1 (6 bases). V was shortened by 6 bases and J by 0 bases, with 9 bases between the two germline ends. Germline V CDR1 and CDR2: LNHDA, SQIVND (reference sequence). This CDR3 comprises 14 residues. In DNA form, the CDR3 reads TGTGCCAGTAGGAACAGGGTTAGCAATCAGCCCCAGCATTTT. Amino acid sequence: CASRNRVSNQPQHF.

This clone appeared a few times. V usage is TRBV7-3 and J usage is TRBJ1-4; the match to TRBD1 covers 8 bases. V shed 6 bases and J 1 base; nucleotides not matched to a gene: 19. The CDR3 is 20 amino acids. Germline CDR1 reads SGHTA; CDR2 reads FQGTGA. The CDR3 nucleotides are TGTGCCAGCAGTATAGTTCCAGGGGGCGCATCGGGCGGAACTAATGAAAAACTGTTTTTT. This gives the protein CASSIVPGGASGGTNEKLFF.

The chain uses TRBV7-6 and TRBJ2-7; TRBD1 matches 9 bases. CDR1 SGHVS and CDR2 FNYEAQ come from the germline V gene. Germline trimming cut 1 base from V and 3 bases from J; bases unmatched to any gene: 1. CDR3 size: 14 residues. The CDR3 DNA reads as TGTGCCAGCAGCTTAGGGGACAGGGACTACGAGCAGTACTTC. This sequence encodes CASSLGDRDYEQYF.